Here is one TCR beta chain with its context. No cognate antigen has been identified for it. Base qualities were left out, and no much larger clone turns up one base away. The CDR1 and CDR2 encoded by the germline V gene are SGHRS and YFSETQ. From V the trimming removes 6 bases and from J it removes 6 bases, while the gene matches leave 17 bases of the junction unaccounted for. Reading from cysteine to phenylalanine, the CDR3 counts 17 amino acids. Only CDR3 DNA remains: 51 bases, in frame from the first base. For repertoire sequencing, the TCR beta CDR3 regions were amplified from RNA transcripts. HTBI primers and the Qiagen OneStep RT-PCR kit were used in a first-round RT-PCR, which was followed by a second-round multiplex PCR, size selection and purification. Libraries were sequenced on an Illumina HiSeq2000 using paired-end 100 bp reads. As for the original processing: Reads were processed with SOAPnuke, discarding reads with adapters, uncalled bases, mean Phred below 15, or no exact constant-primer or identifier match. COPE v1.2.5 was used to merge high-quality paired reads. Clonotypes were defined as unique nucleotide sequences and were aligned to IMGT TRB V, D and J references using MiTCR v1.1. Analysis was restricted to V-J combinations with a frequency above 0.0001, which covered about 99% of repertoires. For each V-J combination, a TCR clonal expansion and chaos score was defined as F50 clonal expansion divided by the chaos observed in the TCRdist matrix. Welch's t-statistics and random forest were used to reduce features to about a dozen V-J combinations, which were fed into a naive Bayes classifier. Thyroid-blood repertoire similarity was quantified with the Morisita-Horn index. Using fastp at Q25 and MiXCR, TCRdb reprocessed the public reads and kept productive beta chains. CDR3 protein duplicates are merged, each entry listing the most common genes and DNA. V and J calls and clone size were set by TCRdb, not the authors. The sample has 150,000 to 200,000 distinct CDR3 sequences on record, 30% to 45% of them singletons. The ten largest account for roughly 5.2% of the sample.

This sample was taken from a study of Graves' ophthalmopathy and Graves' hyperthyroidism (dated by TCRdb to the late 2010s). For the study in its entirety: Peripheral blood samples were taken at the time of initial diagnosis, before any treatment was given. A discovery set of about a hundred patients (approximately 42 ophthalmopathy, 55 to 65 stable hyperthyroidism) was enrolled to explore V-J signatures distinguishing ophthalmopathy from hyperthyroidism. In roughly 6 hyperthyroidism patients, T-cell repertoires of thyroid tissue and blood were compared. For training and testing, the approximately 97 patients in the discovery cohort were randomly divided in a 7:3 ratio. In total, some 130 blood samples were TCR-sequenced: 43 ophthalmopathy, roughly 80 hyperthyroidism and some 17 hyperthyroidism-to-ophthalmopathy patients. The study used TCR beta repertoire signatures to distinguish Graves' ophthalmopathy from Graves' hyperthyroidism and to predict progression to ophthalmopathy. Once sampling was done, hyperthyroidism patients were given methimazole at a starting dose of 30 mg daily, while ophthalmopathy patients were given high-dose intravenous methylprednisolone. An independent validation cohort was composed of around 19 hyperthyroidism patients and around 15 patients who later progressed from hyperthyroidism to ophthalmopathy. Beyond this particular receptor, the publication reports: Sample size was not predetermined statistically, and investigators were not blinded to group allocation. Most of the expanded thyroid clonotypes with a frequency above 0.001 were also detected in blood, and it was suggested that the thyroid immune response may be reflected by blood repertoires. In validation, the model predicted ophthalmopathy progression with 70.59% sensitivity and approximately 72% specificity; roughly 12 predicted patients were CT-confirmed with GO in a median of 6.5 months. The 13-signature model separated ophthalmopathy from stable hyperthyroidism with 85% to 90% sensitivity and around 84% specificity in cross-validation, and 80%/75% in the test set.

Ophthalmopathy patients were characterized by moderately to severely active disease, a Clinical Activity Score of at least 3, a NOSPECS grade of at least 4, and a disease duration under 3 months. Anyone with other autoimmune diseases, uncontrolled infections, pregnancy or lactation was excluded from the study. Clinical symptoms, serum thyroxine, TRAb, thyroid ultrasound and orbital computed tomography formed the basis of the diagnosis. Using Ficoll-Paque density gradient centrifugation, PBMCs were isolated from 8.5 to 10 ml of fresh peripheral blood. Trizol reagent was used to extract the total RNA, and its quality was then checked on an Agilent 2100 Bioanalyzer.

This chain joins TRBV5-1 to TRBJ2-7; TRBD2 aligns with 11 central bases. The source of this sequence is a woman aged 40 to 49 with Graves' ophthalmopathy. Donor details come from another sample of the same person, matched by shared clones. Sequenced sample: peripheral blood. The CDR3 region reads CASIRTPSLAGEGEQYF. The bases read TGCGCCAGCATCCGAACACCATCACTAGCGGGAGAAGGCGAGCAGTACTTC.